The 26 T cell receptor beta chains below were found in one sample sequenced in a study of blood T cell repertoires in COVID-19. The method was immunoSEQ multiplex PCR; TCRdb's version includes in-frame clones alone and lacks a portion of them. Of 30,000 to 40,000 clones detected, approximately 69% appear once; the ten largest clones hold about 10%. The sequenced sample consisted of peripheral blood. Every receptor here comes from a man aged 70 or older with COVID-19, enrolled during active disease.

This clone was detected once. The chain joins TRBV11-3 to TRBJ2-2; tentative D call: TRBD1 (6 bases). The CDR3 totals 16 residues. The germline gives CDR1 SGHNT, CDR2 YENEEA. V lost 0 bases and J lost 5, with 13 bases in between. As DNA, the CDR3 is TGTGCCAGCAGCTTAGACCGTGGGGGCTGGACCGGGGAGCTGTTTTTT. Translation gives CASSLDRGGWTGELFF.

The chain uses TRBV6-4 and TRBJ1-5; D might be TRBD1 (6 bases). V was clipped by 2 bases and J by 3 bases, with 11 bases between them. The CDR3 totals 15 residues. Germline V gene lookup returns CDR1 MRHNA and CDR2 SNTAGT. In nucleotides, the CDR3 is TGTGCCAGCAGTGACGGTTACAGGGTCAATCAGCCCCAGCATTTT. This gives the protein CASSDGYRVNQPQHF.

This rearrangement joins TRBV5-1 to TRBJ2-5; D remains ambiguous. V lost 5 bases to trimming and J lost 2 bases, with 10 bases between them. CDR3 length: 13 residues. Per the germline V gene, CDR1 is SGHRS and CDR2 is YFSETQ. In DNA, the CDR3 is TGCGCCAGCAGTGGCCAGGTGCAAGAGACCCAGTACTTC. Protein: CASSGQVQETQYF.

The J gene is TRBJ1-6, the V gene TRBV3-1 (or the pseudogene TRBV3-2); D is ambiguous. V was shortened by 0 bases and J by 10 bases, with 4 bases between the two germline ends. The CDR3 is made up of 12 amino acids. Per germline, CDR1 LGHDT and CDR2 YNNKEL (reference sequence). This CDR3 reads CASSQEESPLHF. CDR3 nucleotides: TGTGCCAGCAGCCAAGAAGAGTCACCCCTCCACTTT.

This chain connects TRBV4-1 to TRBJ2-1; 10 bases map to TRBD2. The length of the CDR3 is 18 residues. Looked up from germline, CDR1 is MGHRA and CDR2 is YSYEKL. Trimming cost V 0 bases and J 4 bases; bases outside gene matches: 9. CDR3 in DNA: TGCGCCAGCAGCCAAGATGGAGCGGGGGGGACTAGGTACAATGAGCAGTTCTTC. Translation gives CASSQDGAGGTRYNEQFF.

The chain has TRBV9 and TRBJ2-1, with a weak D call TRBD2 (6 bases). The CDR3 runs 14 residues. Germline CDR1 and CDR2: SGDLS and YYNGEE. The germline V and J ends were trimmed by 6 bases and 3 bases, with 13 bases remaining between them. The DNA of the CDR3 is TGTGCCAGCAACCTAGGCGGGATCTACAATGAGCAGTTCTTC. It is translated as CASNLGGIYNEQFF.

The rearrangement links TRBV14 to TRBJ2-1, with D possibly being TRBD1 (6 bases). Between the trimmed V and J ends, which lost 2 bases and 0 bases, there was a span of 11 bases. This CDR3 region has 16 residues. Per germline, CDR1 SGHDN and CDR2 FVKESK. CDR3 amino acids: CASSQLGHSSYNEQFF. In DNA form, the CDR3 reads TGTGCCAGCAGCCAACTGGGACATTCCTCCTACAATGAGCAGTTCTTC.

This clone was observed a handful of times. The genes are TRBV7-9 and TRBJ2-7; D gene ambiguous. The CDR3 runs to 15 residues. Germline V lookup: CDR1 SEHNR, CDR2 FQNEAQ (reference sequence). Trimming left V 8 bases short and J 4 bases short, with 21 bases between. In DNA, the CDR3 is TGTGCCAGCCTTGAGACACCGAAAAAGCTGTACGAGCAGTACTTC. Translating it yields CASLETPKKLYEQYF.

The chain uses TRBV10-2 and TRBJ2-2; the D gene is possibly TRBD2 (5 bases). In germline, CDR1 is WSHSY, CDR2 SAAADI. The CDR3 has 14 residues. V lost 6 bases and J 0 bases, leaving 8 bases between the germline ends. The CDR3 nucleotides read TGCGCCAGCAGGGGGAGTACGAACACCGGGGAGCTGTTTTTT. Encoded protein: CASRGSTNTGELFF.

This chain joins TRBV12-3 or TRBV12-4 and TRBJ1-5, with 7 bases fitting TRBD1. V gave up 5 bases and J gave up 7 bases; unmatched junction bases: 5. This CDR3 has 13 amino acids. The CDR3 sequence: CASSDREGQPQHF. The CDR3 DNA is TGTGCCAGCAGTGACAGGGAAGGGCAGCCCCAGCATTTT.

This clone was detected a few times. The CDR3 DNA reads as TGTGCCAGCAGCTTAAGGGGGCGAAAGAACACTGAAGCTTTCTTT. This gives the protein CASSLRGRKNTEAFF. The chain joins TRBV7-9 to TRBJ1-1, with 7 nucleotides matching TRBD1. The CDR3 covers 15 residues. With V trimmed by 2 bases and J by 1 base, 4 bases remained unmatched. CDR1 and CDR2 from the germline V gene are SEHNR and FQNEAQ (reference sequence).

This chain connects TRBV9 to TRBJ2-1; TRBD1 matches at 9 bases. The CDR3 has 17 residues. The V segment lost 2 bases and the J segment 4 bases; nucleotides outside the gene matches: 10. The V gene's germline CDR1 is SGDLS and CDR2 YYNGEE. Here the CDR3 reads CASSVDWGTGTYNEQFF. Written as DNA, the CDR3 is TGTGCCAGCAGCGTTGATTGGGGGACAGGGACATACAATGAGCAGTTCTTC.

V is TRBV25-1 and J is TRBJ1-2; possible D gene TRBD1, 5 bases. CDR1 and CDR2 (germline): MGHDK, SYGVNS. With 2 bases removed from V and 8 bases from J, the gap between germline ends came to 15 bases. There are 14 residues in the CDR3. In DNA, the CDR3 is TGTGCCAGCAGTGAACTTGGACCCGGGGGGGGCTACACCTTC. Protein product: CASSELGPGGGYTF.

This clone was detected only a few times. The J gene is TRBJ1-5, the V gene TRBV7-9; TRBD1 agrees at 7 bases. Germline values: CDR1 SEHNR, CDR2 FQNEAQ (reference sequence). The CDR3 totals 14 residues. Trimming cost V 3 bases and J 3 bases; bases outside gene matches: 2. CDR3 sequence (DNA): TGTGCCAGCAGCTTGGGGACAGTCAATCAGCCCCAGCATTTT. It is translated as CASSLGTVNQPQHF. Filled out from reference TRBV7-9 and TRBJ1-5, the complete variable domain reads DTGVSQNPRHKITKRGQNVTFRCDPISEHNRLYWYRQTLGQGPEFLTYFQNEAQLEKSRLLSDRFSAERPKGSFSTLEIQRTEQGDSAMYLCASSLGTVNQPQHFGDGTRLSIL.

The chain links TRBV18 to TRBJ1-4; D possibly corresponds to TRBD1 (5 bases). From germline, CDR1 is KGHSH and CDR2 LQKENI. Between the trimmed V and J ends, which lost 5 bases and 8 bases, there was a span of 15 bases. The CDR3 spans 14 residues. The CDR3 DNA is TGTGCCAGCTCAGCCTCGGGGGGTGAAGAAAAACTGTTTTTT. This sequence encodes CASSASGGEEKLFF.

The chain links TRBV3-1 (or the pseudogene TRBV3-2) to TRBJ1-4, with 8 bases that match TRBD1. The ends lost 2 bases at V and 5 bases at J; junction bases unmatched: 1. Germline-derived CDR1 and CDR2 are LGHDT and YNNKEL (reference sequence). The CDR3 extends over 14 amino acids. As DNA, the CDR3 is TGTGCCAGCAGCCAAAACAGGGGGAATGAAAAACTGTTTTTT. Translation gives CASSQNRGNEKLFF.

V usage is TRBV5-4 and J usage is TRBJ1-2; TRBD1 might be the D (6 bases). Trimming left V 5 bases short and J 2 bases short, with 13 bases between. Germline loops: CDR1 SGHNT, CDR2 YYREEE (reference sequence). The CDR3 covers 14 residues. Here the CDR3 DNA reads TGTGCCAGCAGACCTCAGGGGAACAACTATGGCTACACCTTC. Its translation is CASRPQGNNYGYTF.

For this clone: Other DNA sequences in this sample translate to the same CDR3. V and J are TRBV9 and TRBJ2-2; no clear D gene. Trimming took off 0 bases at V and 5 bases at J, with 5 bases between the two ends. The length of the CDR3 is 13 residues. The germline gives CDR1 SGDLS, CDR2 YYNGEE. The CDR3 DNA is TGTGCCAGCAGCGTAGGAGTTACCGGGGAGCTGTTTTTT. This codes for CASSVGVTGELFF.

The gene calls are TRBV10-3 and TRBJ1-2; a possible D gene is TRBD1 (6 bases). Looked up from germline, CDR1 is ENHRY and CDR2 is SYGVKD. The CDR3 covers 13 residues. Trimming cost V 3 bases and J 6 bases, with 11 bases left between them. The CDR3 spells CAISEGGGHGYTF. In nucleotides, the CDR3 is TGTGCCATCAGTGAAGGGGGGGGCCATGGCTACACCTTC.

The chain joins TRBV29-1 to TRBJ2-3; possible D gene TRBD2, 6 bases. Germline V gives CDR1 SQVTM, CDR2 ANQGSEA. The CDR3 totals 14 residues. The V end was cut by 0 bases, the J end by 4 bases, with 11 bases between. CDR3 protein: CSVEDFRRADTQYF. The CDR3 bases are TGCAGCGTTGAAGATTTTAGGAGGGCAGATACGCAGTATTTT.

This clone occurred many times. For the CDR3, the DNA is TGCGCCAGCAGCCCCACTAGCGGGAGGCGCTACGAGCAGTACTTC. The encoded protein is CASSPTSGRRYEQYF. This chain joins TRBV4-1 and TRBJ2-7, with 12 bases that match TRBD2. The germline CDR1 and CDR2 sequences are MGHRA and YSYEKL. The trim removed 4 bases at V and 3 bases at J, leaving 4 bases unmatched. The CDR3 is 15 amino acids.

This chain joins TRBV9 and TRBJ1-2, with 8 bases lining up with TRBD1. V dropped 6 bases and J dropped 7; count of bases not matched to a gene: 11. The CDR3 consists of 14 residues. Per the germline V gene, CDR1 is SGDLS and CDR2 is YYNGEE. The CDR3 reads CASTSGGALRGYTF. CDR3 bases: TGTGCCAGCACCTCAGGGGGCGCGTTACGTGGCTACACCTTC.

The rearrangement uses TRBV6-6 and TRBJ1-1, with 7 bases lining up with TRBD1. The CDR3 consists of 15 residues. V trimming: 8 bases; J trimming: 2 bases; junction bases outside the gene matches: 11. The germline gives CDR1 MNHNY, CDR2 SVGAGI (reference sequence). The CDR3 bases are TGTGCCAGCGGTATACGACAGGGTTCAAACACTGAAGCTTTCTTT. Translating gives CASGIRQGSNTEAFF.

The CDR3 sequence is CASSPLSPEQFF. CDR3 nucleotide sequence: TGTGCCAGCAGCCCCCTATCCCCTGAGCAGTTCTTC. The V gene is TRBV7-2, the J gene TRBJ2-1, with D unclear. CDR3 size: 12 residues. Germline-derived CDR1 and CDR2 are SGHTA and FQGNSA. V was cut by 5 bases and J by 9 bases, with 11 bases left in between. The complete variable domain, with remaining parts taken from reference TRBV7-2 and TRBJ2-1, reads GAGVSQSPSNKVTEKGKDVELRCDPISGHTALYWYRQSLGQGLEFLIYFQGNSAPDKSGLPSDRFSAERTGGSVSTLTIQRTQQEDSAVYLCASSPLSPEQFFGPGTRLTVL.

CDR3 protein: CASSLPGYEQYF. The CDR3 DNA reads as TGTGCCAGCAGTTTACCGGGCTACGAGCAGTACTTC. The chain is built from TRBV27 and TRBJ2-7; D remains ambiguous. The CDR3 length is 12 residues. The ends were cut back, 2 bases at V and 3 bases at J, with 5 bases in the middle. Germline lookup yields CDR1 MNHEY and CDR2 SMNVEV (reference sequence).

This sequence joins TRBV5-1 and TRBJ2-7, with D unresolved. CDR3 length: 13 residues. CDR1 is SGHRS, CDR2 YFSETQ, per germline. V lost 0 bases and J 2 bases, leaving 6 bases between the germline ends. This CDR3 reads CASSLDSTYEQYF. The CDR3, as DNA: TGCGCCAGCAGCTTGGACTCCACCTACGAGCAGTACTTC.